A selection of T cell receptor beta chains follows, all from one sample in a study of T cells in Graves' hyperthyroidism and ophthalmopathy. Using its own MiXCR run on the multiplex PCR reads, TCRdb lists one record per CDR3 protein. The sample has over 250,000 distinct CDR3 sequences, 25% to 30% seen once. Sample: blood. All receptors come from a man aged 35-49 years with Graves' hyperthyroidism that later progressed to Graves' ophthalmopathy. The CDR3 runs from the conserved cysteine through the conserved F or W. D genes are given only for firm matches. Expanded clones are given a class, and other clones once, few, many or no size at all.

D: -
V: TRBV10-3
J: TRBJ1-2
size: many
CDR3: CAISESYQGTGYGYTF
DNA: TGTGCCATCAGTGAGTCGTACCAGGGGACTGGATATGGCTACACCTTC

D: TRBD1
V: TRBV30
J: TRBJ1-5
size: -
CDR3: CAWSAGTGKPQHF
DNA: TGTGCCTGGAGTGCAGGGACAGGGAAACCCCAGCATTTT

D: -
V: TRBV10-3
J: TRBJ2-5
size: many
CDR3: CAIRGRGETQYF
DNA: TGTGCCATCAGGGGCCGGGGGGAGACCCAGTACTTC

D: -
V: TRBV6-2/TRBV6-3
J: TRBJ1-1
size: -
CDR3: CASRPGKYLNTEAFF
DNA: TGTGCCAGCAGGCCGGGAAAGTACCTGAACACTGAAGCTTTCTTT

D: -
V: TRBV30
J: TRBJ2-7
size: -
CDR3: CAWSVRAYEQYF
DNA: TGTGCCTGGAGTGTACGGGCGTACGAGCAGTACTTC

D: -
V: TRBV28
J: TRBJ2-5
size: many
CDR3: CASRHPLSRETQYF
DNA: TGTGCCAGCAGACACCCCTTATCCCGAGAGACCCAGTACTTC

D: -
V: TRBV20-1
J: TRBJ2-7
size: many
CDR3: CSARDARATYEQYF
DNA: TGCAGTGCTAGAGATGCCCGGGCGACGTACGAGCAGTACTTC

D: -
V: TRBV3-1
J: TRBJ1-3
size: many
CDR3: CASSRGHLERTLEGTSGNTIYF
DNA: TGTGCCAGCAGCCGAGGACACTTAGAAAGGACGCTTGAGGGTACCTCTGGAAACACCATATATTTT

D: -
V: TRBV6-5
J: TRBJ2-2
size: many
CDR3: CASNPRGSRGGELFF
DNA: TGTGCCAGCAATCCGAGGGGGAGTAGGGGCGGGGAGCTGTTTTTT

D: -
V: TRBV28
J: TRBJ2-5
size: -
CDR3: CASSPHSPETQYF
DNA: TGTGCCAGCAGTCCCCACAGTCCCGAGACCCAGTACTTC

D: TRBD1
V: TRBV19
J: TRBJ2-4
size: -
CDR3: CASSIPGQGHIQYF
DNA: TGTGCCAGTAGTATCCCGGGACAGGGACACATTCAGTACTTC

D: -
V: TRBV7-3
J: TRBJ2-5
size: many
CDR3: CASSLTGAYQETQYF
DNA: TGTGCCAGCAGCTTAACGGGTGCTTACCAAGAGACCCAGTACTTC

D: TRBD1
V: TRBV6-1
J: TRBJ2-7
size: -
CDR3: CASREHRGGAEQYF
DNA: TGTGCCAGCAGGGAACACAGGGGTGGGGCCGAGCAGTACTTC

D: -
V: TRBV29-1
J: TRBJ2-7
size: many
CDR3: CSPCPRVGSYEQYF
DNA: TGCAGTCCCTGTCCCAGGGTCGGGTCCTACGAGCAGTACTTC

D: TRBD2
V: TRBV12-3/TRBV12-4
J: TRBJ2-5
size: once
CDR3: CASSSGLAGRQETQYF
DNA: TGTGCCAGCAGCTCGGGACTAGCGGGGAGGCAAGAGACCCAGTACTTC

D: -
V: TRBV12-5
J: TRBJ1-6
size: -
CDR3: CASGHRQSNSPLHF
DNA: TGTGCTAGTGGACACAGACAAAGTAATTCACCCCTCCACTTT

D: -
V: TRBV14
J: TRBJ1-2
size: many
CDR3: CASSIQPRPNYGYTF
DNA: TGTGCCAGCAGCATACAGCCAAGGCCGAACTATGGCTACACCTTC

D: TRBD1
V: TRBV28
J: TRBJ1-5
size: many
CDR3: CASSMTGGRNQPQHF
DNA: TGTGCCAGCAGTATGACAGGGGGCCGTAATCAGCCCCAGCATTTT

D: TRBD1
V: TRBV6-1
J: TRBJ1-5
size: few
CDR3: CASRGLTGASNQPQHF
DNA: TGTGCCAGCAGGGGCCTTACAGGGGCGAGCAATCAGCCCCAGCATTTT

D: TRBD2
V: TRBV27
J: TRBJ2-7
size: many
CDR3: CASSESSGATSYEQYF
DNA: TGTGCCAGCAGCGAAAGTAGCGGGGCCACCTCCTACGAGCAGTACTTC

D: TRBD2
V: TRBV12-3/TRBV12-4
J: TRBJ2-7
size: many
CDR3: CASSFSAGGAYEQYF
DNA: TGTGCCAGCAGTTTTTCAGCGGGAGGAGCCTACGAGCAGTACTTC

D: -
V: TRBV12-3/TRBV12-4
J: TRBJ1-2
size: many
CDR3: CASSFNQGYGYTF
DNA: TGTGCCAGCAGTTTCAACCAGGGCTATGGCTACACCTTC

D: TRBD1
V: TRBV30
J: TRBJ2-7
size: many
CDR3: CAWSRGDRDEQYF
DNA: TGTGCCTGGAGCAGGGGCGACAGGGACGAGCAGTACTTC

D: -
V: TRBV28
J: TRBJ1-5
size: many
CDR3: CASSIGGVNNQPQHF
DNA: TGTGCCAGCAGTATTGGGGGGGTCAACAATCAGCCCCAGCATTTT

D: -
V: TRBV6-2/TRBV6-3
J: TRBJ1-5
size: -
CDR3: CASSASGYSNQPQHF
DNA: TGTGCCAGCAGTGCCTCAGGTTATAGCAATCAGCCCCAGCATTTT

D: -
V: TRBV30
J: TRBJ1-2
size: -
CDR3: CAVPSEGIYGYTF
DNA: TGTGCCGTCCCCTCAGAGGGAATCTATGGCTACACCTTC

D: TRBD1
V: TRBV6-1
J: TRBJ1-2
size: many
CDR3: CASSDSDRAGYGYTF
DNA: TGTGCCAGCAGTGATTCGGACAGGGCGGGATATGGCTACACCTTC

D: -
V: TRBV12-3/TRBV12-4
J: TRBJ1-2
size: -
CDR3: CASSSIRSRYGYTF
DNA: TGTGCCAGCAGTTCGATCAGGAGTCGCTATGGCTACACCTTC

D: TRBD1
V: TRBV19
J: TRBJ1-2
size: -
CDR3: CASSTREGARRGYTF
DNA: TGTGCCAGTAGCACCAGAGAGGGGGCGCGTCGTGGCTACACCTTC

D: TRBD1
V: TRBV7-9
J: TRBJ1-1
size: few
CDR3: CASSVDRGQAFF
DNA: TGTGCCAGCAGCGTAGACAGGGGTCAAGCTTTCTTT

D: TRBD1
V: TRBV5-1
J: TRBJ2-7
size: many
CDR3: CASSPAGTGEHEQYF
DNA: TGCGCCAGCAGCCCCGCCGGGACAGGGGAACACGAGCAGTACTTC

D: TRBD1
V: TRBV2
J: TRBJ1-5
size: many
CDR3: CASSGQGAGYQPQHF
DNA: TGTGCCAGCAGTGGGCAGGGGGCAGGGTATCAGCCCCAGCATTTT

D: -
V: TRBV7-9
J: TRBJ2-7
size: -
CDR3: CARRRDSRGQSRYF
DNA: TGTGCCAGACGACGGGACTCCCGAGGTCAGAGCAGGTACTTC

D: -
V: TRBV6-1
J: TRBJ1-1
size: -
CDR3: CASSPPFGEKAFF
DNA: TGTGCCAGCAGCCCCCCGTTCGGGGAGAAAGCTTTCTTT

D: -
V: TRBV2
J: TRBJ2-7
size: many
CDR3: CASKVREYEQYF
DNA: TGTGCCAGCAAAGTCAGGGAGTACGAGCAGTACTTC

D: -
V: TRBV12-3/TRBV12-4
J: TRBJ2-7
size: -
CDR3: CASSYSYRTYEQYF
DNA: TGTGCCAGCAGTTACAGTTACAGAACCTACGAGCAGTACTTC

D: TRBD1
V: TRBV19
J: TRBJ1-2
size: -
CDR3: CASETIFGQGNYGYTF
DNA: TGTGCCAGTGAAACGATATTCGGACAGGGGAACTATGGCTACACCTTC

D: -
V: TRBV28
J: TRBJ1-5
size: many
CDR3: CASRVHSNQPQHF
DNA: TGTGCCAGCAGGGTCCATAGCAATCAGCCCCAGCATTTT

D: -
V: TRBV14
J: TRBJ2-4
size: many
CDR3: CASSQDGMRIQYF
DNA: TGTGCCAGCAGCCAAGATGGGATGCGCATTCAGTACTTC

D: TRBD1
V: TRBV20-1
J: TRBJ1-1
size: once
CDR3: CSARDGQANTEAFF
DNA: TGCAGTGCTAGGGATGGACAGGCGAACACTGAAGCTTTCTTT

D: TRBD2
V: TRBV6-1
J: TRBJ2-7
size: many
CDR3: CASSATTSGSTYEQYF
DNA: TGTGCCAGCAGTGCCACCACTAGCGGGAGTACGTACGAGCAGTACTTC

D: -
V: TRBV12-3/TRBV12-4
J: TRBJ1-5
size: many
CDR3: CASRRPGTRQPQHF
DNA: TGTGCCAGCAGACGACCAGGGACGCGACAGCCCCAGCATTTT

D: -
V: TRBV12-3/TRBV12-4
J: TRBJ1-1
size: -
CDR3: CASSLMAGSYTEAFF
DNA: TGTGCCAGCAGTTTAATGGCAGGGAGCTACACTGAAGCTTTCTTT

D: -
V: TRBV6-1
J: TRBJ2-4
size: -
CDR3: CASSALGSPKNIQYF
DNA: TGTGCCAGCAGCGCACTAGGGTCCCCCAAAAACATTCAGTACTTC

D: -
V: TRBV27
J: TRBJ1-2
size: few
CDR3: CASSLASYPDAGYTF
DNA: TGTGCCAGCAGTTTAGCGTCCTATCCAGACGCTGGCTACACCTTC

D: -
V: TRBV6-1
J: TRBJ1-5
size: -
CDR3: CASNQHSNQPQHF
DNA: TGTGCCAGCAATCAACATAGCAATCAGCCCCAGCATTTT

D: -
V: TRBV12-3/TRBV12-4
J: TRBJ2-7
size: many
CDR3: CASSLGAGTSVEQYF
DNA: TGTGCCAGCAGTTTAGGGGCGGGAACCTCGGTCGAGCAGTACTTC

D: -
V: TRBV5-1
J: TRBJ2-5
size: many
CDR3: CASSGAMDRRAAQYF
DNA: TGCGCCAGCAGCGGAGCCATGGACCGCCGGGCGGCCCAGTACTTC

D: TRBD1
V: TRBV27
J: TRBJ2-2
size: many
CDR3: CASSARTGTGELFF
DNA: TGTGCCAGCAGTGCACGGACAGGGACCGGGGAGCTGTTTTTT

D: TRBD1
V: TRBV12-3/TRBV12-4
J: TRBJ1-2
size: -
CDR3: CASSLYQWTGKAMGYTF
DNA: TGTGCCAGCAGTCTATATCAATGGACAGGGAAAGCGATGGGCTACACCTTC